The 29 T cell receptor beta chains below all came from one sample that was sequenced in a study of CD8 T cells in ankylosing spondylitis. MiXCR, applied by TCRdb to the 5' RACE reads, yields one record per CDR3 protein. The profile covers some 130,000 distinct CDR3 sequences, with approximately 9.7% appearing a single time and roughly 3.4% taken by the ten largest. The sample consisted of blood, either unsorted or a sorted T cell fraction (not recorded which). These receptor sequences come from a male donor with ankylosing spondylitis or in good health (not recorded which).

This clonotype was seen ten or more times. The chain links TRBV29-1 to TRBJ2-5; the D gene is possibly TRBD2 (6 bases). Germline CDR1 and CDR2: SQVTM and ANQGSEA. The CDR3 is made up of 12 amino acids. Trimming took off 6 bases at V and 5 bases at J, with 13 bases between the two ends. The CDR3 DNA reads as TGCAGCGTCTTCCCCGGAGGGGAGACCCAGTACTTC. As protein: CSVFPGGETQYF.

This clonotype was observed a few times. This chain joins TRBV29-1 and TRBJ2-3, with 7 bases that match TRBD2. V was pared by 3 bases and J by 4 bases, with 10 bases of the junction left unmatched. The CDR3 covers 15 residues. The germline V gene has CDR1 SQVTM and CDR2 ANQGSEA. The CDR3 DNA sequence: TGCAGCGTTGAGGCGCGCGGGGGTGGCCCAGATACGCAGTATTTT. Its translation is CSVEARGGGPDTQYF.

There are many counts of this clonotype. V is TRBV20-1 and J is TRBJ2-7; D is perhaps TRBD1 (5 bases). The CDR3 spans 14 residues. The V and J ends lost 2 bases and 3 bases respectively, with 14 bases between them. Germline V gene lookup returns CDR1 DFQATT and CDR2 SNEGSKA (reference sequence). The CDR3: CSARLPRVNYEQYF. The CDR3 DNA follows: TGCAGTGCTAGATTGCCCAGGGTAAACTACGAGCAGTACTTC.

This clonotype has a count of ten or more. This chain joins TRBV5-1 and TRBJ2-3, with 8 nucleotides matching TRBD2. The junction had 13 bases not matched to a gene; V was cut back by 8 bases and J by 8 bases. The CDR3 has 14 amino acids. Germline V lookup: CDR1 SGHRS, CDR2 YFSETQ. CDR3 nucleotide sequence: TGCGCCAGTGAAACGGGAGGGCCAACTGGTACGCAGTATTTT. Encoded protein: CASETGGPTGTQYF.

This clonotype was counted at least ten times. This chain connects TRBV29-1 to TRBJ2-2, with a weak D call TRBD1 (5 bases). Trimming stripped 4 bases from V and 0 bases from J, with 6 bases between. The CDR3 spans 13 residues. Looked up from germline, CDR1 is SQVTM and CDR2 is ANQGSEA. DNA for the CDR3: TGCAGCGTTGGGACAACGAACACCGGGGAGCTGTTTTTT. As protein: CSVGTTNTGELFF.

Ten or more counts support this clonotype. The J gene is TRBJ1-1, the V gene TRBV6-1, with D possibly being TRBD1 (6 bases). CDR1 is MNHNS, CDR2 SASEGT, per germline. CDR3 length: 15 residues. Trimming removed 1 base from V and 0 bases from J, with 9 bases in between. This CDR3 reads CASSEDRALNTEAFF. The CDR3 region has the DNA TGTGCCAGCAGTGAAGACAGGGCCTTGAACACTGAAGCTTTCTTT.

By sample fraction, this clonotype is medium-sized. The J gene is TRBJ2-3, the V gene TRBV12-3 or TRBV12-4; 7 bases are a match to TRBD1. V shed 7 bases and J 0 bases; nucleotides not matched to a gene: 10. CDR3 length: 16 amino acids. The CDR3 is CASISRTGTSTDTQYF. CDR3 nucleotide sequence: TGTGCCAGCATTTCCCGGACAGGAACTAGCACAGATACGCAGTATTTT.

This chain uses TRBV15 with TRBJ2-7; D gene ambiguous. V was trimmed by 4 bases and J by 2 bases, leaving 6 bases between them. CDR1 is LNHNV and CDR2 is YYDKDF in the germline V gene (reference sequence). The CDR3 is 12 residues long. For the CDR3, the DNA is TGTGCCACCAGCAAAGGAACCTACGAGCAGTACTTC. Its translation is CATSKGTYEQYF.

This clonotype appeared many times. The rearrangement uses TRBV28 and TRBJ2-5, with a possible D match to TRBD2 (6 bases). Trimming pared 2 bases from V and 5 bases from J, leaving 12 bases between. The CDR3 contains 14 residues. Looked up from germline, CDR1 is MDHEN and CDR2 is SYDVKM. The CDR3 is CASSLQGGSETQYF. The DNA for the CDR3 is TGTGCCAGCAGTTTACAGGGAGGATCGGAGACCCAGTACTTC.

In its sample, this clonotype was seen many times. The rearrangement joins TRBV6-1 to TRBJ2-5; TRBD1 aligns across 8 bases. Trimming at V came to 6 bases and at J to 1 base, leaving 10 bases not matched to a gene. CDR1 is MNHNS and CDR2 is SASEGT in the germline V gene. This CDR3 is 16 amino acids long. CDR3 coding DNA: TGTGCCAGCAGCAAAAACCGGGACAGGCCCCAAGAGACCCAGTACTTC. It specifies CASSKNRDRPQETQYF.

This clonotype showed up just a few times. The chain has TRBV20-1 and TRBJ2-6; no clear D. V lost 1 base and J lost 3, with 16 bases in between. CDR1 is DFQATT and CDR2 is SNEGSKA in the germline V gene (reference sequence). This CDR3 is built from 17 residues. CDR3 DNA sequence: TGCAGTGCTAGAGTTCTGGACCATCGTGGTGGGGCCAACGTCCTGACTTTC. Translated: CSARVLDHRGGANVLTF.

This clonotype was detected many times. This chain links TRBV5-1 with TRBJ2-1; TRBD1 is a possible D gene (5 bases). The CDR3 covers 15 residues. CDR1 and CDR2 (germline): SGHRS, YFSETQ. Trimming shortened V by 3 bases and J by 0 bases, and 10 bases separated the two germline ends. Here the CDR3 reads CASSSQGNSYNEQFF. CDR3 DNA: TGCGCCAGCAGCTCCCAGGGTAACTCCTACAATGAGCAGTTCTTC.

Many counts were recorded for this clonotype. V and J are TRBV9 and TRBJ2-7; 8 bases match TRBD2. V lost 0 bases, J lost 3 bases, and 5 bases stayed unmatched. The germline V gene has CDR1 SGDLS and CDR2 YYNGEE. This CDR3 spans 15 amino acids. The CDR3 coding sequence is TGTGCCAGCAGCGTAGGGGGACTAGGAAACTACGAGCAGTACTTC. This translates into CASSVGGLGNYEQYF.

There are many counts of this clonotype. The rearrangement links TRBV12-3 or TRBV12-4 to TRBJ2-1; D may be TRBD2 (5 bases). The V gene lost 3 bases and the J gene lost 10 bases, with 13 bases spanning the gap. The length of the CDR3 is 13 residues. This CDR3 is CASSFLREGEQFF. The CDR3 DNA sequence: TGTGCCAGCAGTTTTCTCCGGGAAGGGGAGCAGTTCTTC.

This clonotype was detected ten times or more. CDR3: CSASELAGGFDTGELFF. The CDR3 coding sequence is TGCAGTGCTAGTGAGCTAGCGGGAGGGTTTGACACCGGGGAGCTGTTTTTT. V and J are TRBV20-1 and TRBJ2-2, with TRBD2 matching 12 bases. Germline loops: CDR1 DFQATT, CDR2 SNEGSKA (reference sequence). The CDR3 spans 17 residues. Trimming at V came to 3 bases and at J to 3 bases, leaving 8 bases not matched to a gene.

A remark on this clonotype: One end of the junction varies from germline; a read error may be responsible. The genes are TRBV5-1 and TRBJ2-2; TRBD2 is a possible D gene (5 bases). The CDR3 extends over 17 amino acids. CDR1 is SGHRS, CDR2 YFSETQ, per germline. The CDR3: CASSLSSGLSWTGDLFF. The DNA for the CDR3 is TGCGCCAGCAGCTTGTCAAGCGGACTGAGCTGGACCGGGGATCTGTTTTTT.

This clonotype was observed at least ten times. The V call is TRBV5-6, the J call TRBJ2-1; 7 nucleotides align to TRBD2. This CDR3 spans 15 amino acids. V trimming: 0 bases; J trimming: 9 bases; junction bases outside the gene matches: 9. The V gene's germline CDR1 is SGHDT and CDR2 YYEEEE. Here the CDR3 reads CASSLGLAGLREQFF. CDR3 coding DNA: TGTGCCAGCAGCTTGGGCTTAGCGGGCCTTCGTGAGCAGTTCTTC.

In its sample, this clonotype was seen many times. This sequence joins TRBV12-3 or TRBV12-4 and TRBJ1-2, with D uncertain. This CDR3 contains 13 residues. Deletions cut 5 bases from V and 1 base from J, with 8 bases between. DNA for the CDR3: TGTGCCAGCAGTCCGGACCGTAACTATGGCTACACCTTC. It specifies CASSPDRNYGYTF.

This clonotype was observed many times. The V and J genes are TRBV4-3 and TRBJ2-3; D tentatively fits TRBD1 or TRBD2 (6 bases each). V was pared by 0 bases and J by 1 base, with 14 bases between. Germline values: CDR1 LGHNA, CDR2 YSLEER. The CDR3 extends over 17 amino acids. CDR3 region: CASSQEGGGGGTDTQYF. The CDR3 nucleotides are TGCGCCAGCAGCCAAGAGGGTGGAGGGGGTGGCACAGATACGCAGTATTTT.

With regard to this clonotype: An end of the junction does not agree with germline; a read error may underlie this. The chain has TRBV20-1 and TRBJ2-3, with 9 bases lining up with TRBD2. CDR3 length: 17 amino acids. CDR1 and CDR2 from the germline V gene are DFQATT and SNEGSKA (reference sequence). The CDR3 coding sequence is TGCTGTGCCCCTCAGGCTAGCGGGACCGCTAGCACAGATACGCAGTATTTT. This gives the protein CCAPQASGTASTDTQYF.

The rearrangement joins TRBV20-1 to TRBJ1-1, with a possible D match to TRBD1 (6 bases). CDR3 size: 12 residues. Germline V gives CDR1 DFQATT, CDR2 SNEGSKA (reference sequence). V lost 2 bases to trimming and J lost 4 bases, with 8 bases between them. The CDR3 nucleotides read TGCAGTGCTAGAAGGGGGGGCACTGAAGCTTTCTTT. This codes for CSARRGGTEAFF.

This clonotype was counted ten times or more. This chain uses TRBV7-2 with TRBJ2-2; 8 bases align to TRBD1. This CDR3 contains 16 residues. Per the germline V gene, CDR1 is SGHTA and CDR2 is FQGNSA. Losses at the gene ends were 3 bases for V and 5 bases for J; bases not matched to a gene: 8. The CDR3 region is CASSFSAGGMTGELFF. The CDR3 DNA sequence: TGTGCCAGCAGCTTTTCAGCAGGGGGCATGACCGGGGAGCTGTTTTTT.

The table lists this clonotype with a few counts. The V gene is TRBV28, the J gene TRBJ1-2; the D is unclear. Germline V gene sequence: CDR1 MDHEN, CDR2 SYDVKM. The CDR3 runs to 14 residues. Trimming removed 3 bases from V and 4 bases from J, with 12 bases in between. The CDR3 coding sequence is TGTGCCAGCAGTTTGGCTAGAGGTGGCTATGGCTACACCTTC. This sequence encodes CASSLARGGYGYTF.

The CDR3 region is CASSWGEGISYEQYF. The CDR3, as DNA: TGCGCCAGCAGCTGGGGGGAGGGGATTTCCTACGAGCAGTACTTC. V is TRBV5-1 and J is TRBJ2-7; 7 bases are shared with TRBD2. The junction had 7 bases not matched to a gene; V was cut back by 3 bases and J by 1 base. This CDR3 comprises 15 residues. Germline V gene lookup returns CDR1 SGHRS and CDR2 YFSETQ.

The chain employs TRBV20-1 and TRBJ2-1; 8 bases fit TRBD2. The V gene end was trimmed by 1 base and the J gene end by 9 bases; junction bases not matched to a gene: 17. CDR1 and CDR2 from the germline V gene are DFQATT and SNEGSKA (reference sequence). The CDR3 totals 17 residues. The DNA of the CDR3 is TGCAGTGCTAGAGCCGAGCGAGGCGGCGCGGGAGGAATTGAGCAGTTCTTC. Protein sequence: CSARAERGGAGGIEQFF.

This clonotype has more than one count but fewer than ten. The chain couples TRBV6-2 or TRBV6-3 to TRBJ2-7, with D tentatively TRBD1 (8 bases). V lost 8 bases to trimming and J lost 5 bases, with 19 bases between them. CDR1 and CDR2 from the germline V gene are MNHEY and SVGEGT. This CDR3 comprises 14 residues. CDR3 residues: CASGKDREGDEQYF. The DNA of the CDR3 is TGTGCCAGCGGGAAGGACAGGGAGGGGGACGAGCAGTACTTC.

This clonotype has a count of ten or more. The V and J genes are TRBV20-1 and TRBJ2-1; D gene uncertain. CDR3 length: 14 residues. Trimming took off 3 bases at V and 5 bases at J, with 14 bases between the two ends. CDR1 is DFQATT and CDR2 is SNEGSKA in the germline V gene (reference sequence). The CDR3 region has the DNA TGCAGTGCTAGGACATGGGAAGAGAACAATGAGCAGTTCTTC. It codes for CSARTWEENNEQFF.

This clonotype came up many times. V usage is TRBV7-8 and J usage is TRBJ1-2; D ambiguous. The CDR3 sequence is 15 residues long. The V end lost 5 bases, the J end lost 5 bases, and 18 bases lay between the germline ends. The germline CDR1 and CDR2 sequences are SGHVS and FQNEAQ. DNA of the CDR3: TGTGCCAGCAGCAATCAGACGGAATCCGATTATGGCTACACCTTC. This gives the protein CASSNQTESDYGYTF. The complete variable domain, with remaining parts taken from reference TRBV7-8 and TRBJ1-2, reads GAGVSQSPRYKVAKRGQDVALRCDPISGHVSLFWYQQALGQGPEFLTYFQNEAQLDKSGLPSDRFFAERPEGSVSTLKIQRTQQEDSAVYLCASSNQTESDYGYTFGSGTRLTVV.

This clonotype was counted only a few times. The chain carries TRBV20-1 and TRBJ1-4; 9 nucleotides line up with TRBD1. The CDR3 is 15 residues long. V gave up 3 bases and J gave up 7 bases; unmatched junction bases: 9. Germline CDR1 and CDR2: DFQATT and SNEGSKA (reference sequence). CDR3 sequence (DNA): TGCAGTGCTAGGGACGGACAGGGGCGACGTGAAAAACTGTTTTTT. Protein product: CSARDGQGRREKLFF.